The next 21 T cell receptor beta chains were all read from a single sample in a study of brain metastases from non-small cell lung cancer (dated by TCRdb to the late 2010s). The library was obtained by the immunoSEQ multiplex PCR assay. Not all clones reach the TCRdb copy of this immuneACCESS table, which keeps in-frame sequences only. Checked studies attribute under half of the gap to unresolved V genes and leave the rest unexplained. A total of 15,000 or so clones appear in this sample, around 81% of them only once. About 8% of the sample comes from the top ten. Material: primary lung tumor tissue. The cell subset or site label, as the study defines it: primary lung tumor paired with brain metastasis. Receptors originate from a donor aged 40 or over with non-small cell lung cancer.

This clone was counted only a few times. The same CDR3 also results from other DNA sequences found in this sample. The CDR3 region has the DNA TGTGCCAGCAGTTTGGGACCGAACACTGAAGCTTTCTTT. It is translated as CASSLGPNTEAFF. V usage is TRBV12-3 or TRBV12-4 and J usage is TRBJ1-1; D might be TRBD1 (5 bases). The CDR3 has 13 residues. The ends were cut back, 3 bases at V and 1 base at J, with 6 bases in the middle.

The rearrangement links TRBV18 to TRBJ1-6; D unresolved. There are 14 residues in the CDR3. From germline, CDR1 is KGHSH and CDR2 LQKENI. V lost 3 bases, J lost 8 bases, and 11 bases lay in between. The chain's CDR3 is CASSPNMADSPLHF. The CDR3 nucleotides read TGTGCCAGCTCACCGAACATGGCGGATTCACCCCTCCACTTT.

The chain recombines TRBV27 with TRBJ2-5; D may correspond to TRBD1 or TRBD2 (5 bases each). Looked up from germline, CDR1 is MNHEY and CDR2 is SMNVEV (reference sequence). The CDR3 runs 16 residues. The V end was cut by 3 bases, the J end by 2 bases, with 16 bases between. The DNA of the CDR3 is TGTGCCAGCAGTTTGGGCTCCGGGACGGTACAAGAGACCCAGTACTTC. This translates into CASSLGSGTVQETQYF.

This clone was counted a single time. This chain links TRBV19 with TRBJ2-3, with TRBD1 matching over 7 bases. CDR1 is LNHDA and CDR2 is SQIVND in the germline V gene (reference sequence). V lost 1 base and J lost 4; bases outside the gene matches: 2. There are 14 residues in the CDR3. The CDR3 region is CASSIGTGSDTQYF. The CDR3, as DNA: TGTGCCAGTAGTATAGGGACAGGTTCAGATACGCAGTATTTT.

J is TRBJ1-3 and V is TRBV7-6, with TRBD1 matching 9 bases. CDR3 length: 16 amino acids. Germline assignment: CDR1 SGHVS and CDR2 FNYEAQ. J was trimmed by 3 bases and V by 3 bases; bases with no gene match: 6. CDR3 region: CASSFHGQGNGNTIYF. The CDR3 bases are TGTGCCAGCAGCTTCCATGGACAGGGGAATGGAAACACCATATATTTT.

The CDR3 here is CASSLGWGTEAFF. CDR3 bases: TGCGCCAGCAGCTTGGGATGGGGGACTGAAGCTTTCTTT. V is TRBV5-1 and J is TRBJ1-1, with a weak D call TRBD1 (5 bases). Germline lookup yields CDR1 SGHRS and CDR2 YFSETQ. V was pared by 0 bases and J by 5 bases, with 8 bases between. The length of the CDR3 is 13 residues. The complete variable domain, with remaining parts taken from reference TRBV5-1 and TRBJ1-1, reads KAGVTQTPRYLIKTRGQQVTLSCSPISGHRSVSWYQQTPGQGLQFLFEYFSETQRNKGNFPGRFSGRQFSNSRSEMNVSTLELGDSALYLCASSLGWGTEAFFGQGTRLTVV.

This rearrangement joins TRBV5-1 to TRBJ1-2; D is perhaps TRBD1 (6 bases). Germline V gives CDR1 SGHRS, CDR2 YFSETQ. The CDR3 length is 15 residues. V lost 0 bases, J lost 4 bases, and 13 bases lay in between. The CDR3 bases are TGCGCCAGCAGCTTGGGATGGGGGCCGACCTATGGCTACACCTTC. Protein: CASSLGWGPTYGYTF.

This clone was seen more than once but under ten times. V and J are TRBV7-9 and TRBJ2-1; the D gene is possibly TRBD2 (7 bases). This CDR3 is built from 17 residues. Per germline, CDR1 SEHNR and CDR2 FQNEAQ (reference sequence). Trimming pared 5 bases from V and 8 bases from J, leaving 25 bases between. The CDR3 bases are TGTGCCAGCAGCCCTTGGGGGGGGCTGGGGGTTCCATATGAGCAGTTCTTC. The encoded protein is CASSPWGGLGVPYEQFF.

The rearrangement uses TRBV7-3 and TRBJ2-3, with 10 bases identical to TRBD2. The junction had 4 bases not matched to a gene; V was cut back by 0 bases and J by 1 base. The CDR3 has 17 amino acids. In germline, CDR1 is SGHTA, CDR2 FQGTGA. CDR3 in amino acids: CASSLTGLAGGTDTQYF. CDR3 in DNA: TGTGCCAGCAGCTTAACTGGGCTAGCGGGGGGCACAGATACGCAGTATTTT.

J is TRBJ2-3 and V is TRBV7-2; 8 bases are shared with TRBD2. Germline V CDR1 and CDR2: SGHTA, FQGNSA. The CDR3 length is 15 residues. V lost 1 base to trimming and J lost 5 bases; unmatched junction nucleotides: 5. The CDR3 here is CASSLVPLAGDTQYF. The CDR3 DNA sequence: TGTGCCAGCAGCTTAGTACCTCTAGCGGGAGATACGCAGTATTTT. The full variable domain, its missing parts supplied by reference TRBV7-2 and TRBJ2-3, is GAGVSQSPSNKVTEKGKDVELRCDPISGHTALYWYRQSLGQGLEFLIYFQGNSAPDKSGLPSDRFSAERTGGSVSTLTIQRTQQEDSAVYLCASSLVPLAGDTQYFGPGTRLTVL.

V usage is TRBV6-5 and J usage is TRBJ2-7, with 7 bases fitting TRBD1. Germline V gene lookup returns CDR1 MNHEY and CDR2 SVGAGI. V shed 9 bases, J shed 5 bases, and the junction held 7 bases outside the gene matches. This CDR3 is 12 amino acids long. DNA for the CDR3: TGTGCCAGTGGGAAACAGGGGAACGAGCAGTACGTC. Its translation is CASGKQGNEQYV.

V gene TRBV27 combines with J gene TRBJ1-2, with D maybe TRBD1 (5 bases). CDR1 and CDR2 from the germline V gene are MNHEY and SMNVEV (reference sequence). With 2 bases removed from V and 5 bases from J, the gap between germline ends came to 12 bases. The length of the CDR3 is 14 residues. The CDR3, as DNA: TGTGCCAGCAGTTTACCTGGGGCGCCTTATGGCTACACCTTC. Amino acids: CASSLPGAPYGYTF.

This chain connects TRBV5-1 to TRBJ1-3; D is undetermined. This CDR3 region has 14 residues. V dropped 0 bases and J dropped 0 bases, with 4 bases sitting between them. Germline V gene sequence: CDR1 SGHRS, CDR2 YFSETQ. The CDR3 reads CASSLGPSGNTIYF. In DNA, the CDR3 is TGCGCCAGCAGCTTGGGGCCCTCTGGAAACACCATATATTTT.

The chain links TRBV6-2 or TRBV6-3 to TRBJ1-4; 7 nucleotides align to TRBD1. With 6 bases clipped from V and 8 bases from J, the junction kept 12 bases outside the gene matches. The CDR3 spans 15 residues. The germline V gene encodes CDR1 MNHEY and CDR2 SVGEGT. This CDR3 reads CASSRRDTGAEKLFF. CDR3 DNA: TGTGCCAGCAGCCGCCGGGACACAGGGGCGGAAAAACTGTTTTTT.

The chain combines TRBV19 with TRBJ2-5, with TRBD2 identical over 9 bases. This CDR3 has 15 residues. CDR1 is LNHDA and CDR2 is SQIVND in the germline V gene (reference sequence). The trim removed 5 bases at V and 4 bases at J, leaving 8 bases unmatched. As DNA, the CDR3 is TGTGCCAGTAGTGGAGGACTAGCGCGGGGAGAGACCCAGTACTTC. This encodes CASSGGLARGETQYF.

The rearrangement links TRBV19 to TRBJ2-6, with TRBD1 identical over 8 bases. The germline gives CDR1 LNHDA, CDR2 SQIVND (reference sequence). V lost 7 bases and J lost 1; bases outside the gene matches: 3. CDR3 length: 15 amino acids. The CDR3: CASTWTGSGANVLTF. The CDR3 DNA follows: TGTGCCAGTACCTGGACAGGGTCTGGGGCCAACGTCCTGACTTTC.

The J gene is TRBJ1-1, the V gene TRBV2, with D possibly TRBD1 on 5 matching bases. Germline CDR1 SNHLY, CDR2 FYNNEI. CDR3 length: 16 residues. V was shortened by 0 bases and J by 5 bases, with 16 bases between the two germline ends. CDR3 bases: TGTGCCAGCAGTGAAGCGGGGCGTGGGAGGTGGACTGAAGCTTTCTTT. Translation: CASSEAGRGRWTEAFF.

The CDR3 reads CATSAASGAGELFF. The CDR3 DNA reads TGTGCCACCAGTGCCGCCTCCGGGGCCGGGGAGCTGTTTTTT. The chain employs TRBV24-1 and TRBJ2-2, with D perhaps TRBD2 (5 bases). Germline V gene lookup returns CDR1 KGHDR and CDR2 SFDVKD. The CDR3 contains 14 residues. Between the trimmed V and J ends, which lost 5 bases and 6 bases, there was a span of 12 bases.

J is TRBJ1-6 and V is TRBV5-5; D not resolved. The CDR3 sequence is 16 residues long. Germline-derived CDR1 and CDR2 are SGHKS and YYEKEE (reference sequence). Between the trimmed V and J ends, which lost 0 bases and 10 bases, there was a span of 17 bases. The CDR3 region is CASSLGPDPGSSPLHF. CDR3 sequence (DNA): TGTGCCAGCAGCTTGGGGCCGGACCCGGGGTCCTCACCCCTCCACTTT.

This clone has more than one count but fewer than ten. The chain uses TRBV19 and TRBJ1-2; TRBD1 aligns across 7 bases. V lost 4 bases to trimming and J lost 7 bases; unmatched junction nucleotides: 9. The CDR3 extends over 14 amino acids. In germline, CDR1 is LNHDA, CDR2 SQIVND (reference sequence). In nucleotides, the CDR3 is TGTGCCAGTAGTAACCCCCAGGGGGGCGCTGGCTACACCTTC. Residues: CASSNPQGGAGYTF.

J is TRBJ1-6 and V is TRBV10-2; D unclear. The V gene's germline CDR1 is WSHSY and CDR2 SAAADI. V lost 4 bases and J lost 7, with 5 bases in between. The CDR3 contains 12 residues. CDR3 nucleotide sequence: TGCGCCAGCAGTGGACCAAATTCACCCCTCCACTTT. This sequence encodes CASSGPNSPLHF.